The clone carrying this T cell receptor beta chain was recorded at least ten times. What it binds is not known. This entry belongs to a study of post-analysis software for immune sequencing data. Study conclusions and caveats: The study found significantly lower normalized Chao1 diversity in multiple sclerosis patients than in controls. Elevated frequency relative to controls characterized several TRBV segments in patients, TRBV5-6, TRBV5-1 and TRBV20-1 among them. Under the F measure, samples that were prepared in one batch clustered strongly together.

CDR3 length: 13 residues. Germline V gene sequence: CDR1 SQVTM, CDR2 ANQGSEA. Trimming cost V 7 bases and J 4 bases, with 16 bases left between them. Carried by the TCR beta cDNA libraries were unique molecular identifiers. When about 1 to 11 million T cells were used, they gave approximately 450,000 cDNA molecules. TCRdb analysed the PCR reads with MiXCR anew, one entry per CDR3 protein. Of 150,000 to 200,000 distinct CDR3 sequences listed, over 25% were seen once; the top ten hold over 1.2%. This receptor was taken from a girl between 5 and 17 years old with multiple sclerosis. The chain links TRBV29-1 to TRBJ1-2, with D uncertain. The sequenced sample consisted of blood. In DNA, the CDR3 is TGCAGCGCCGGTGAGGGTCAAAGCTATGGCTACACCTTC. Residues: CSAGEGQSYGYTF.